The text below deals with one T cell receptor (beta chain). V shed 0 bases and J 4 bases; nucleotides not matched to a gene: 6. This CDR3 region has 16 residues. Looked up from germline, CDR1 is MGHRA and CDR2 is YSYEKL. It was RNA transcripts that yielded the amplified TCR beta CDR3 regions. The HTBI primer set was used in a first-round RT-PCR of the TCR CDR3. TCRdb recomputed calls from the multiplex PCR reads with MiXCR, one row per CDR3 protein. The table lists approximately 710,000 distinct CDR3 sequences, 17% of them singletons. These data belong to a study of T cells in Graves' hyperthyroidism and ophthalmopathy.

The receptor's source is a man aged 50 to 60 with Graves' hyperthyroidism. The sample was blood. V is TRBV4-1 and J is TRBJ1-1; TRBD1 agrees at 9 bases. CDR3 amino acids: CASSQEGQGLGTEAFF. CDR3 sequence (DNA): TGCGCCAGCAGCCAAGAGGGACAGGGCTTGGGCACTGAAGCTTTCTTT.